The rows below give T cell receptor beta chains drawn from one sample of a study of OX40 agonist ivuxolimab in advanced cancers. The method was immunoSEQ multiplex PCR; TCRdb's version includes in-frame clones alone and lacks a portion of them. The sample holds some 16,000 clones, roughly 88% seen once. Source: CD4+ or CD8+ T cells sorted from blood, taken in a trial of the OX40 agonist ivuxolimab. The source of these receptors is an adult with an advanced solid tumor such as melanoma, head and neck, liver or kidney cancer. Both conserved end residues are part of each CDR3. The order of the fields is D gene, J gene, clone size, CDR3 length, V gene, CDR3 DNA, CDR3 protein. The D gene is left open where the match is weak. Clone size, where shown, is once, few, many, or a class for clones that have expanded.

>.|TRBJ2-5|.|11|TRBV11-2
TGTGCCAGCAGCCATCAAGAGACCCAGTACTTC
CASSHQETQYF
>.|TRBJ1-1|.|15|TRBV7-9
TGTGCCAGCAGCTTAGCGGTGCAGGGATGGTTTGAAGCTTTCTTT
CASSLAVQGWFEAFF
>.|TRBJ2-1|.|16|TRBV29-1
TGCAGCGCAAAGGGGGTCGGACGGAGCTCCTACAATGAGCAGTTCTTC
CSAKGVGRSSYNEQFF
>TRBD2|TRBJ2-3|.|15|TRBV10-1
TGCGCCAGCAGTGTGACTAGCGGGAGGTTTGCTCCGCAGTATTTT
CASSVTSGRFAPQYF
>.|TRBJ1-2|.|15|TRBV27
TGTGCCAGCAGCCCGGGACGGCGGAACCTCTATGGCTACACCTTC
CASSPGRRNLYGYTF
>.|TRBJ2-7|.|13|TRBV11-3
TGTGCCAGCAGCTCCCACGGCAGCTACGAGCAGTACTTC
CASSSHGSYEQYF
>.|TRBJ2-3|.|12|TRBV27
TGTGCCAGCAGTTATGGCGCAGATACGCAGTATTTT
CASSYGADTQYF
>TRBD2|TRBJ2-1|.|11|TRBV4-1
TGCGCCAGCAGAGAGCGGGAAGAGCAGTTCTTC
CASREREEQFF
>.|TRBJ2-2|.|12|TRBV9
TGTGCCAGCAGCTCAGGGTTGGGGGAGCTGTTTTTT
CASSSGLGELFF
>TRBD2|TRBJ2-7|once|14|TRBV4-1
TGCGCCAGCAGCCAAGGGCGGGGGGCCTACGAGCAGTACTTC
CASSQGRGAYEQYF
>TRBD1|TRBJ1-2|.|15|TRBV15
TGTGCCACCAGCAGTCGGGACAGAATTTTCTATGGCTACACCTTC
CATSSRDRIFYGYTF
>.|TRBJ1-3|.|15|TRBV4-1
TGCGCCAGCAGCACAGGGCGGGGATTCGGAAACACCATATATTTT
CASSTGRGFGNTIYF
>TRBD2|TRBJ2-7|.|15|TRBV4-1
TGCGCCAGCAGCCAAGAGACTAGCAGCTCCTACGAGCAGTACTTC
CASSQETSSSYEQYF
>.|TRBJ1-2|.|15|TRBV4-1
TGCGCCAGCAGCCCTAATGACGGACCCTCCTATGGCTACACCTTC
CASSPNDGPSYGYTF
>.|TRBJ2-3|.|10|TRBV28
TGTGCCAGTCAGGGGGATACGCAGTATTTT
CASQGDTQYF
>.|TRBJ1-5|.|17|TRBV28
TGTGCCAGCAGTTTTTTAGTTGGACTTCGGAGCAATCAGCCCCAGCATTTT
CASSFLVGLRSNQPQHF
>.|TRBJ2-3|once|11|TRBV12-5
TGTGCTAGTGGTTACACATATACGCAGTATTTT
CASGYTYTQYF
>.|TRBJ2-7|.|12|TRBV7-9
TGTGCCAGCAGCTTGGGTCTCGGCGAGCAGTACTTC
CASSLGLGEQYF
>.|TRBJ2-3|.|15|TRBV4-1
TGCGCCAGCAGCCAGATAGGACTGAGCACAGATACGCAGTATTTT
CASSQIGLSTDTQYF
>.|TRBJ2-7|.|14|TRBV5-1
TGCGCCAGCAGCCTACAGGGTTCCCATTACGAGCAGTACTTC
CASSLQGSHYEQYF
>TRBD1|TRBJ2-7|once|15|TRBV6-5
TGTGCCAGCAGTTACCTGGGACAGGCCTCCTACGAGCAGTACTTC
CASSYLGQASYEQYF
>TRBD1|TRBJ2-1|.|16|TRBV27
TGTGCCAGCAGTTTAGACAGGGAAAGCTCCTACAATGAGCAGTTCTTC
CASSLDRESSYNEQFF
>TRBD1|TRBJ1-5|.|19|TRBV7-6
TGTGCCAGCAGCTTAGAAGAGGGGGCGCGGGGTTATAGCAATCAGCCCCAGCATTTT
CASSLEEGARGYSNQPQHF
>.|TRBJ1-4|.|11|TRBV29-1
TGCAGCGCCGGGTCAGAGGAAAAACTGTTTTTT
CSAGSEEKLFF
>.|TRBJ1-3|.|16|TRBV10-3
TGTGCCATCAGTGAGTTATCAGGGAGCTCTGGAAACACCATATATTTT
CAISELSGSSGNTIYF
>.|TRBJ1-4|.|15|TRBV13
TGTGCCAGCAGCTTAGTGCGTGGAACTAATGAAAAACTGTTTTTT
CASSLVRGTNEKLFF
>TRBD1|TRBJ1-1|few|12|TRBV6-5
TGTGCCAGCAGTTGGGGGACAGGGAGAGCTTTCTTT
CASSWGTGRAFF
>TRBD1|TRBJ2-1|.|15|TRBV19
TGTGCCAGTAGTATGGTACAGGGGTCCTACAATGAGCAGTTCTTC
CASSMVQGSYNEQFF
>TRBD2|TRBJ2-7|.|14|TRBV27
TGTGCCAGCAGTTTTGCGGGAGGCCCCTACGAGCAGTACTTC
CASSFAGGPYEQYF
>TRBD2|TRBJ2-7|.|13|TRBV27
TGTGCCAGTAAGCGGGAGGGGGGGACCGAGCAGTACTTC
CASKREGGTEQYF